The clone carrying this TCR beta chain occurred many times. Its specificity is unknown. Looked up from germline, CDR1 is MDHEN and CDR2 is SYDVKM. Trimming cost V 8 bases and J 3 bases, with 13 bases left between them. The CDR3 sequence is 14 residues long. Diagnoses were established using clinical symptoms, serum thyroxine and TRAb, thyroid ultrasound and orbital computed tomography. RNA transcripts served as the template for amplifying TCR beta CDR3 regions. HTBI primers were the set used in a first-round RT-PCR of the TCR CDR3. TCRdb redid the calling of the multiplex PCR reads with MiXCR, one entry per CDR3 protein. The sample includes 500,000 or so distinct CDR3 sequences, about 16% of them seen just once. This record belongs to a study of T cells in Graves' hyperthyroidism and ophthalmopathy. Study-wide findings and caveats: Blood held most thyroid clonotypes expanded above 0.001 frequency.

Sample: blood. The sequence was obtained from a young woman with Graves' ophthalmopathy. This chain links TRBV28 with TRBJ1-4; no clear D gene. This CDR3 is CASVEGLANEKLFF. In nucleotides, the CDR3 is TGTGCCAGCGTAGAAGGTTTAGCTAATGAAAAACTGTTTTTT. Looking up the rest from reference TRBV28 and TRBJ1-4 gives the full variable domain: DVKVTQSSRYLVKRTGEKVFLECVQDMDHENMFWYRQDPGLGLRLIYFSYDVKMKEKGDIPEGYSVSREKKERFSLILESASTNQTSMYLCASVEGLANEKLFFGSGTQLSVL.